The next 17 T cell receptor beta chains were all read from a single sample in a study of tissue T cells after allogeneic stem cell transplantation. Regarding time point: mouse harvest day 14 after allogeneic transplant. Mouse grafts combined 10^7 T-cell-depleted bone marrow cells with 10^6 splenic CD5+ T cells. The table came from immunoSEQ multiplex PCR; TCRdb's copy has only in-frame clones and leaves some out. The data hold thousands of clones, with under 60% observed a single time. The source material was gut tissue. The receptors shown here come from a female BALB/c mouse given C57BL/6 T cells with graft-versus-host disease after an allogeneic hematopoietic cell transplant.

This clone has more than one count but fewer than ten. Gene names are the mouse ones. The CDR3 bases that were read are TGTGCCAGCAGTATAACGGGGAGCGACCAGGCTCCGCTT. Its protein product is CASSITGSDQAPL. The whole CDR3 reads CASSITGSDQAPLF. The chain employs TRBV19 and TRBJ1-5; no clear D. The sequence runs out 1 residue before the end of the CDR3; the remainder is reconstructed from the germline J gene. The CDR3 runs 14 residues. The V gene's germline CDR1 is FNHDT and CDR2 SITEND (reference sequence). Trimming stripped 1 base from V and 5 bases from J, with 10 bases between.

This clone was recorded a few times. Gene names and germline match the mouse. The read gets to within 1 residue of the CDR3 end, and the germline J gene fills in the rest. The chain is built from TRBV3 and TRBJ2-5; D unclear. Trimming pared 5 bases from V and 0 bases from J, leaving 3 bases between. In germline, CDR1 is SNHLY, CDR2 FYNGKV (reference sequence). This CDR3 spans 12 amino acids. CDR3 loop: CASSPNQDTQYF. The part of the CDR3 DNA that was read is TGTGCCAGCAGCCCTAACCAAGACACCCAGTAC.

Comment on this clone: The listed genes are named as in mouse. Read coverage stops 1 residue before the CDR3 terminus; the germline J gene supplies the remainder. This sequence joins TRBV13-2 and TRBJ2-5, with D possibly TRBD2 on 5 matching bases. V was trimmed by 3 bases and J by 0 bases, leaving 8 bases between them. CDR1 is NNHNN, CDR2 SYGAGS, per germline (reference sequence). The CDR3 runs 14 residues. The CDR3 region is CASGVLVNQDTQYF. The CDR3 DNA, read in part, is TGTGCCAGCGGTGTACTGGTTAACCAAGACACCCAGTAC.

This clone showed up just a few times. Each gene name is a mouse one. The CDR3 end lies 1 residue beyond the end of the read and is filled in from the germline J gene. The chain couples TRBV15 to TRBJ2-7; 10 bases align to TRBD2. This CDR3 is built from 15 residues. Looked up from germline, CDR1 is SGHND and CDR2 is FRSKSL. J gave up 6 bases and V 2 bases, and 7 bases lay outside the gene matches. CDR3 in amino acids: CASSLSGTGVIEQYF. The sequenced CDR3 bases are TGTGCCAGCAGTTTATCCGGGACTGGGGTGATTGAACAGTAC.

Worth noting for this clone: Mouse names are used for the genes. The CDR3 end is not reached by the read, which stops 1 residue before it; the germline J gene fills it in. The gene calls are TRBV12-1 and TRBJ2-1; D gene ambiguous. Germline CDR1 and CDR2: SGHSN and HYEKVE. V was pared by 0 bases and J by 1 base, with 3 bases between. This CDR3 is built from 13 residues. Incomplete CDR3 DNA: TGTGCCAGCTCTCTCTACAACTATGCTGAGCAGTTC. Translation gives CASSLYNYAEQF. The CDR3, in full, reads CASSLYNYAEQFF. The full variable domain, completed using reference TRBV12-1 and TRBJ2-1, is DSGVVQSPRHIIKEKGGRSVLTCIPISGHSNVVWYQQTLGKELKFLIQHYEKVERDKGFLPSRFSVQQFDDYHSEMNMSALELEDSAMYFCASSLYNYAEQFFGPGTRLTVL.

Concerning this clone itself: All gene names here are mouse names. The CDR3 end falls 1 residue outside the read, so it is completed with the germline J gene. The chain carries TRBV23 and TRBJ1-6. TRBJ1-6 is noted as an ORF with a role that remains uncertain. The CDR3 is 14 residues long. Germline CDR1 is KGHTA and CDR2 is FQNQQP. CDR3 DNA (partial): TGCTCCAGCAGTCGGAACACCTATAATTCGCCCCTCTAC. It encodes CSSSRNTYNSPLY. The full CDR3 sequence reads CSSSRNTYNSPLYF.

This clone was detected only a few times. Germline and genes here are mouse. The sequence runs out 1 residue before the end of the CDR3; the remainder is reconstructed from the germline J gene. The gene calls are TRBV26 and TRBJ1-4; D is possibly TRBD1 (6 bases). Looked up from germline, CDR1 is KGHPV and CDR2 is FQNQEV (reference sequence). The CDR3 extends over 14 amino acids. Trimming pared 6 bases from V and 1 base from J, leaving 9 bases between. The CDR3 reads CASSRDNSNERLFF. The CDR3 bases that were read are TGTGCCAGCAGCCGGGACAATTCCAACGAAAGATTATTT.

A word on this clone: The germline and genes are mouse ones. The read falls 1 residue short of the CDR3 end, and the missing part is taken from the germline J gene. V and J are TRBV15 and TRBJ2-7, with 7 nucleotides matching TRBD1. Germline CDR1 is SGHND and CDR2 is FRSKSL. V lost 6 bases to trimming and J lost 4 bases; unmatched junction nucleotides: 3. The CDR3 covers 12 residues. CDR3 sequence reads: CASRDRVYEQYF. The CDR3 DNA, read in part, is TGTGCCAGCAGAGACAGGGTTTATGAACAGTAC. The full variable domain, its missing parts supplied by reference TRBV15 and TRBJ2-7, is DAGVTQTPRHEVAEKGQTIILKCEPVSGHNDLFWYRQTKIQGLELLSYFRSKSLMEDGGAFKDRFKAEMLNSSFSTLKIQPTEPKDSAVYLCASRDRVYEQYFGPGTRLTVL.

Concerning this clone: Gene and germline names: mouse. CDR3 region: CSSSQSWVQDTQYF. Incomplete CDR3 DNA: TGCTCCAGCAGTCAATCTTGGGTCCAAGACACCCAGTAC. The chain carries TRBV23 and TRBJ2-5; the D segment call TRBD2 is taken from the table without a DNA check. The read is 1 residue too short to cover the CDR3 end, so that end is filled in from the germline J gene. Germline loops: CDR1 KGHTA, CDR2 FQNQQP. The CDR3 extends over 14 amino acids.

Concerning this clone itself: Gene and germline names: mouse. Read data end 1 residue before the CDR3 end; the end is taken from the germline J gene. This chain links TRBV12-2 with TRBJ1-6; D may be TRBD1 (6 bases). TRBJ1-6 belongs to the ORF category, with a function that is uncertain. This CDR3 contains 14 residues. Trimming shortened V by 0 bases and J by 7 bases, and 9 bases separated the two germline ends. CDR1 and CDR2 (germline): SGHLS, HYDKME. CDR3 DNA, as far as it was read: TGTGCCAGCTCTCTCCCGGGACAAAATTCGCCCCTCTAC. As protein: CASSLPGQNSPLY. The full CDR3 is CASSLPGQNSPLYF.

This clone was seen a handful of times. Gene labels here are mouse ones. The DNA ends 1 residue before the CDR3 does, and the rest of the CDR3 is filled in from the germline J gene. This chain uses TRBV15 with TRBJ1-2, with D hard to call. Looked up from germline, CDR1 is SGHND and CDR2 is FRSKSL. The CDR3 is 11 amino acids. V gave up 6 bases and J gave up 6 bases, with 8 bases separating them. The CDR3 spells CASSLLADYTF. The part of the CDR3 DNA that was read is TGTGCCAGCAGCCTGTTGGCCGACTACACC.

Only a few counts were recorded for this clone. Gene names refer to mouse genes. The read is 1 residue too short to cover the CDR3 end, so that end is filled in from the germline J gene. The chain has TRBV3 and TRBJ2-7; D possibly corresponds to TRBD2 (7 bases). Trimming shortened V by 2 bases and J by 3 bases, and 11 bases separated the two germline ends. This CDR3 comprises 14 residues. Germline CDR1 is SNHLY and CDR2 is FYNGKV (reference sequence). CDR3 residues: CASSLIGGLYEQYF. CDR3 DNA (partial): TGTGCCAGCAGCTTAATTGGGGGGCTCTATGAACAGTAC.

This clone has just a few counts. Genes and germline come from the mouse. The missing CDR3 end, 1 residue past where the read stops, is filled in from the germline J gene. V usage is TRBV13-2 and J usage is TRBJ2-1; D not certain. The CDR3 consists of 12 residues. Germline CDR1 is NNHNN and CDR2 is SYGAGS (reference sequence). Trimming stripped 0 bases from V and 6 bases from J, with 4 bases between. CDR3 loop: CASGDVGAEQFF. CDR3 bases read: TGTGCCAGCGGTGATGTGGGTGCTGAGCAGTTC.

Concerning this clone: Each gene name is a mouse one. The read ends 1 residue early relative to the CDR3; the germline J gene fills the gap. The chain recombines TRBV12-1 with TRBJ1-1; 12 bases are shared with TRBD1. This CDR3 contains 16 residues. The V gene's germline CDR1 is SGHSN and CDR2 HYEKVE. Unmatched junction bases numbered 7, after V lost 2 bases and J lost 4 bases. CDR3 DNA (partial): TGTGCCAGCTCTCCCGGGACAGGGGGCGCAAGCACAGAAGTCTTC. Encoded protein: CASSPGTGGASTEVF. The whole CDR3 sequence is CASSPGTGGASTEVFF.

This clone occurred a few times. Gene names refer to mouse genes. From the germline J gene comes the end of the CDR3, since the read stops 1 residue before it. The chain carries TRBV5 and TRBJ2-2, with 10 bases aligning to TRBD1. With V trimmed by 4 bases and J by 4 bases, 6 bases remained unmatched. The CDR3 spans 16 residues. Per germline, CDR1 LGHNA and CDR2 YNLKQL (reference sequence). The CDR3 sequence is CASSLRTGGGTGQLYF. The sequenced part of the CDR3 DNA is TGTGCCAGCAGCCTTCGGACAGGGGGGGGCACCGGGCAGCTCTAC.

Regarding this clone: The gene names here belong to mouse. The read finishes 1 residue shy of the CDR3 end, and the germline J gene is used to complete it. The J gene is TRBJ2-7, the V gene TRBV26; 9 bases line up with TRBD2. J was trimmed by 4 bases and V by 4 bases; bases with no gene match: 2. The CDR3 has 13 amino acids. Germline loops: CDR1 KGHPV, CDR2 FQNQEV (reference sequence). This CDR3 reads CASSPDWGYEQYF. The covered CDR3 bases are TGTGCCAGCAGTCCGGACTGGGGTTATGAACAGTAC.

Concerning this clone: Gene names and germline match the mouse. Read sequence stops 1 residue before the CDR3 end, and the germline J gene provides the missing end. J is TRBJ2-4 and V is TRBV5, with no clear D. From germline, CDR1 is LGHNA and CDR2 YNLKQL (reference sequence). The CDR3 length is 15 residues. Deletions cut 0 bases from V and 1 base from J, with 8 bases between. The sequenced part of the CDR3 DNA is TGTGCCAGCAGCCAAGACTGGCGGGGTCAAAACACCTTGTAC. It specifies CASSQDWRGQNTLY. In full, the CDR3 is CASSQDWRGQNTLYF.